What follows describes a single T cell receptor (beta chain). The data originate from a study of T cells expressing NK-cell markers. Study-level information: There were seven HCMV-seropositive donors and one seronegative donor among the eight sequenced.

In generating TCR beta cDNA, 5'RACE template switching with UMIs was used. TCRdb reprocessed the 5' RACE reads and stores each CDR3 protein as one record, lacking DNA. With hundreds of thousands of distinct CDR3 sequences in the sample, the ten largest clones hold less than 4.5%. This clonotype originated in a man aged 18-30 years in good health. The sample was blood T cells: a sorted CD56 or NKG2C T cell subset, CD4+ or CD8+ T cells, or bulk PBMC T cells (not recorded which).

The CDR3 reads CASSTWAGQSDTGELFF. The chain couples TRBV7-6 to TRBJ2-2; with no DNA, the TCRdb D assignment of TRBD1 cannot be verified. This CDR3 has 17 residues. The germline CDR1 and CDR2 sequences are SGHVS and FNYEAQ.